Below, one TCR beta chain is given with its context. This clonotype was observed at least ten times. What antigen it recognizes has not been identified. No much larger clone is present one base from it, and per-base qualities are unavailable. The library was generated by PCR. TCRdb shows the sequencer as Illumina HiSeq 2500. TCR library preparation used molecular barcoding, with unique molecular identifiers applied to normalize quantification of the TCRbeta repertoire. TCRdb reran the public reads through fastp at Q25 and MiXCR, keeping productive beta chains. Each record represents a unique CDR3 protein, reported with the most common genes and DNA among its rows. In all, the sample holds 220,000 or so distinct CDR3 sequences, and 6.5% to 10% of those were seen once. Nearly 6.5% of the sample is taken by the ten largest. The record originates from a study of T-cell reconstitution after alpha-beta-depleted transplantation in children (dated by TCRdb to 2016 to 2017). Some background on the complete study: Using TCR repertoire profiling, the study followed T-cell immune reconstitution in a quantitative way in children after TCRalphabeta/CD19-depleted allogeneic hematopoietic cell transplantation.

Summary of the overall study and its limitations: Over subsequent months, a decline in hyperexpanded clone frequencies was noted, and after one year, T-cell counts and TCRbeta diversity were mostly ascribed to newly produced T cells. In some patients, high TCRbeta diversity at day 60 was attributed to recipient T cells and intrathymic progenitors that had survived conditioning. About two months after transplant, the apparently early recovery of alphabetaT-cell counts reportedly depended on just several hundred clones that had expanded rapidly and came from non-depleted graft cells.

According to the study, the label for this sample's treatment or condition signals: allogeneic hematopoietic cell transplantation with graft depleted of TCRalphabeta T cells and CD19 B cells. The children who served as transplant recipients had been given grafts of TCRalphabeta/CD19-depleted allogeneic hematopoietic cells. The CDR3 starts with the cysteine, ends with the phenylalanine, and has 18 residues. CDR3 DNA only is kept here, 54 bases in frame from base 1. The junction shows trimming of 1 base on V and 0 bases on J, plus 19 bases between the germline ends. Looking up the germline V gene yields CDR1 SGHRS and CDR2 YFSETQ.

The sequence was obtained from a male patient between 5 and 17 years old who had a stem cell transplant for acute lymphoblastic leukemia, so the T cells may come from the graft donor. The chain couples TRBV5-1 to TRBJ1-2, and perhaps TRBD1 as D gene, on 6 matching bases. Here the sequenced sample was PBMCs, mostly from graft donor cells, taken 180 days after TCRalphabeta/CD19-depleted stem cell transplant. Here the CDR3 is given as CASSLWGIGTPPNYGYTF. The DNA sequence is TGCGCCAGCAGCTTGTGGGGGATCGGGACACCTCCTAACTATGGCTACACCTTC.